This T cell receptor beta chain was sequenced during a study of T cells in Graves' hyperthyroidism and ophthalmopathy. Study results and caveats: In validation, the model predicted ophthalmopathy. These predictions came a median roughly 6 months before onset.

TCR beta CDR3 sequences were amplified from RNA transcripts. The HTBI primer set drove a first-round RT-PCR of the TCR CDR3. TCRdb analysed the multiplex PCR reads with MiXCR anew, one entry per CDR3 protein. The repertoire includes some 350,000 distinct CDR3 sequences, approximately 19% of them detected once, and roughly 3.5% sits in the top ten. The CDR3 is 12 residues long. V dropped 5 bases and J dropped 8 bases, with 12 bases sitting between them. CDR1 is MDHEN and CDR2 is SYDVKM in the germline V gene. This clonotype was picked up many times. Its specificity is not known. Sample: blood. This receptor was taken from a woman under 30 with Graves' hyperthyroidism. V usage is TRBV28 and J usage is TRBJ1-1; D remains unclear. CDR3 DNA sequence: TGTGCCAGCAGTCCCCTGTACTGGGAAGCTTTCTTT. It encodes CASSPLYWEAFF.